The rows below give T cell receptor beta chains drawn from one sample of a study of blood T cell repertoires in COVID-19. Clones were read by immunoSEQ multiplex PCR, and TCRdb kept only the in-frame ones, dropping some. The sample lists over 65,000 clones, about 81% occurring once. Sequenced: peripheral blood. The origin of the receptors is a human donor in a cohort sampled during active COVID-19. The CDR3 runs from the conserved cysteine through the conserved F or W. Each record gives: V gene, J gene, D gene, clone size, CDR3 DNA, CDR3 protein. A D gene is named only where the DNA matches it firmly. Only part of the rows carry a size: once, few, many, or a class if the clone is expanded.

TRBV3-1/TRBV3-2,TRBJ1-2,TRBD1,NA,TGTGCCAGCAGCCAAGACCCGGGACAGGGGGTCGGCTACACCTTC,CASSQDPGQGVGYTF
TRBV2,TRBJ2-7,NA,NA,TGTGCCAGCAGTGAGTACAGGAACTCCTACGAGCAGTACTTC,CASSEYRNSYEQYF
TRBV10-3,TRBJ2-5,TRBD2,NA,TGTGCCACTCATTCAGCGCCGGGAGGAGAGACCCAGTACTTC,CATHSAPGGETQYF
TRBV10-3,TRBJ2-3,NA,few,TGTGCCATCAGTGAGTCGGTGGCTAGCCCTACCACAGATACGCAGTATTTT,CAISESVASPTTDTQYF
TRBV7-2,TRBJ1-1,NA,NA,TGTGCCAGCAGCCCTAGTTTTTTAGGAGGGTACACTGAAGCTTTCTTT,CASSPSFLGGYTEAFF
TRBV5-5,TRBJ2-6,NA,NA,TGTGCCAGCAGCCCGAGCAGGGTAGCTGGGGCCAACGTCCTGACTTTC,CASSPSRVAGANVLTF
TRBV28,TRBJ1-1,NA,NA,TGTGCCAGCAGCCAGGGGATGAACACTGAAGCTTTCTTT,CASSQGMNTEAFF
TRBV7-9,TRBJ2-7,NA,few,TGTGCCAGCAGTCCACTAGCAAGTGAGTACTTC,CASSPLASEYF
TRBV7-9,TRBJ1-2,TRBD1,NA,TGTGCCAGCAGCATGGGACAGGGGGACTATGGCTACACCTTC,CASSMGQGDYGYTF
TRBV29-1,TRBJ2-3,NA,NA,TGCAGCGTTGCGGTGGCGGGGGCTTTCACAGATACGCAGTATTTT,CSVAVAGAFTDTQYF
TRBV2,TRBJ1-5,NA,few,TGTGCCAGCAGTTCCAGGGGTGGCAATCAGCCCCAGCATTTT,CASSSRGGNQPQHF
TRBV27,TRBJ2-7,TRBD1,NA,TGTGCCAGCAGTTTCTTAGGACAGGAATCTTACGAGCAGTACTTC,CASSFLGQESYEQYF
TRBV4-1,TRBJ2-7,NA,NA,TGCGCCAGCAGCCATCCAGACCAGTGGGGCATGGGCGAGCAGTACTTC,CASSHPDQWGMGEQYF
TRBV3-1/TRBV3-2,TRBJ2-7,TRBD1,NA,TGTGCCAGCAGCCAGGCCAGTAAGGGGGCGCGTAGGTGCGAGCAGTACTTC,CASSQASKGARRCEQYF
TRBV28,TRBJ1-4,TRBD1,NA,TGTGCCAGCAGTCCCCCGGGACAGTTTAATGAAAAACTGTTTTTT,CASSPPGQFNEKLFF